The following is a T cell receptor (beta chain) sequence with its context. These data come from a study of blood T cell repertoires in COVID-19. Participants were aged about 18 to 95 years, lived in around 22 US areas, and enrolled virtually. The study assigned cohorts using participant-reported clinical history. TCRdb's copy holds only in-frame clones and misses some; the assay was immunoSEQ multiplex PCR. Among 220,000 or so clones listed, around 87% were seen once. The CDR3 extends over 15 amino acids. V gave up 3 bases and J gave up 2 bases, with 13 bases separating them. Germline assignment: CDR1 MGHRA and CDR2 YSYEKL.

The sequenced sample consisted of PBMCs or T cells enriched from blood (not recorded which). The chain combines TRBV4-1 with TRBJ2-5; TRBD1 is a possible D gene (6 bases). This sequence originates from a man aged 30 to 39 who had been exposed to COVID-19. The CDR3 DNA is TGCGCCAGCAGCCAGTTAATGGGACAACAAGAGACCCAGTACTTC. It is translated as CASSQLMGQQETQYF.